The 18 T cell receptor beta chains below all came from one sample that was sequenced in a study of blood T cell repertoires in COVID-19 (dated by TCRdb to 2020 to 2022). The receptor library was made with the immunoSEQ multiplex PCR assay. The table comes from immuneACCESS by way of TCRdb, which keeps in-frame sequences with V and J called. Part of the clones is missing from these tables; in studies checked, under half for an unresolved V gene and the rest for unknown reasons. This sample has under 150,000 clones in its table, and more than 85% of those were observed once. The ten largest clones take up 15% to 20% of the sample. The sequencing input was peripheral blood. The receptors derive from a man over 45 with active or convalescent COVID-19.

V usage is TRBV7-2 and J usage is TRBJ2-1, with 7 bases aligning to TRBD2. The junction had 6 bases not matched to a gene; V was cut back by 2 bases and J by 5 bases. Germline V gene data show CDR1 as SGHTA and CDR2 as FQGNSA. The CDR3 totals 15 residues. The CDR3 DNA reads TGTGCCAGCAGCTTATTTACTAGCGCCCACAATGAGCAGTTCTTC. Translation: CASSLFTSAHNEQFF.

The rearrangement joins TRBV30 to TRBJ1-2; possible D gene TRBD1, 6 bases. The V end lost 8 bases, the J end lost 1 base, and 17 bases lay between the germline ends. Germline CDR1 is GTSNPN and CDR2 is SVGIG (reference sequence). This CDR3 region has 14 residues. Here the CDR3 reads CAQGTSVRNYGYTF. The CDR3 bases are TGTGCCCAGGGGACCAGTGTACGTAACTATGGCTACACCTTC. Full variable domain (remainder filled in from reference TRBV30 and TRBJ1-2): SQTIHQWPATLVQPVGSPLSLECTVEGTSNPNLYWYRQAAGRGLQLLFYSVGIGQISSEVPQNLSASRPQDRQFILSSKKLLLSDSGFYLCAQGTSVRNYGYTFGSGTRLTVV.

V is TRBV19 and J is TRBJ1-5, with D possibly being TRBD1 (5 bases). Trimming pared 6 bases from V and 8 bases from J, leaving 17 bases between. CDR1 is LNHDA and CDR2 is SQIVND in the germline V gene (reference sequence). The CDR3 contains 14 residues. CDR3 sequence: CASSPGVTREPQHF. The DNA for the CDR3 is TGTGCCAGTAGCCCGGGGGTCACTAGGGAGCCCCAGCATTTT.

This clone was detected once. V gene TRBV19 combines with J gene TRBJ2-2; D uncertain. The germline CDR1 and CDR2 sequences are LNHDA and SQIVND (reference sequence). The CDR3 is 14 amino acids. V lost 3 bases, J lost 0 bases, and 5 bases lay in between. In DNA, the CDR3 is TGTGCCAGTAGTATCCAGGCGAACACCGGGGAGCTGTTTTTT. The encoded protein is CASSIQANTGELFF.

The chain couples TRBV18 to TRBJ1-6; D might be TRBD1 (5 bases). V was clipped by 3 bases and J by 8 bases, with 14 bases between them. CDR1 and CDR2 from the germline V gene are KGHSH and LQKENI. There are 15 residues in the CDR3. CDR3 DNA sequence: TGTGCCAGCTCACCGGGGCAGGGCGGTTATTCACCCCTCCACTTT. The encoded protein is CASSPGQGGYSPLHF.

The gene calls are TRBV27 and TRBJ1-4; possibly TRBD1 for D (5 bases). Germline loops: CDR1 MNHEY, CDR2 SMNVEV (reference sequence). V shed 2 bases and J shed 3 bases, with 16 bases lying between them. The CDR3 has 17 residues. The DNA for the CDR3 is TGTGCCAGCAGTTTAATTGGGGCGTCGGCGGCTAATGAAAAACTGTTTTTT. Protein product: CASSLIGASAANEKLFF.

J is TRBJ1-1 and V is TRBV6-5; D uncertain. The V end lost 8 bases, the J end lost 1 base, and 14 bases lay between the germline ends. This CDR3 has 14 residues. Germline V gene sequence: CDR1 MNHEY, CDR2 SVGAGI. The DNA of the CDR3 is TGTGCCAGCCACAGTGGGGAGGAGAACACTGAAGCTTTCTTT. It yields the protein CASHSGEENTEAFF.

The CDR3 DNA is TGCGCCAGCAGCCAAGCCCCTAACAGGGTCGGCCAGCCCCAGCATTTT. As protein: CASSQAPNRVGQPQHF. This sequence joins TRBV4-1 and TRBJ1-5; a weak D match, TRBD1 (6 bases). The germline V gene has CDR1 MGHRA and CDR2 YSYEKL. Trimming shortened V by 1 base and J by 7 bases, and 17 bases separated the two germline ends. The CDR3 is 16 residues long.

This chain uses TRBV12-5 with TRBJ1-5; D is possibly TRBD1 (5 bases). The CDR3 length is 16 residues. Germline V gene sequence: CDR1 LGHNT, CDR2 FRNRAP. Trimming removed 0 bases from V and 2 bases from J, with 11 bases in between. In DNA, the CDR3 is TGTGCTAGTGGTTTGGTCGTGGGGCAGGGCAATCAGCCCCAGCATTTT. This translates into CASGLVVGQGNQPQHF.

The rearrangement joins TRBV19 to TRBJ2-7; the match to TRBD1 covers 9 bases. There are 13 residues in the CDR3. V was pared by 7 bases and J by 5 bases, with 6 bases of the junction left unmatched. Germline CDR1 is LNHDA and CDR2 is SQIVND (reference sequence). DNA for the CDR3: TGTGCCAGTATCCGGACAGGGGACCACGAGCAGTACTTC. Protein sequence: CASIRTGDHEQYF.

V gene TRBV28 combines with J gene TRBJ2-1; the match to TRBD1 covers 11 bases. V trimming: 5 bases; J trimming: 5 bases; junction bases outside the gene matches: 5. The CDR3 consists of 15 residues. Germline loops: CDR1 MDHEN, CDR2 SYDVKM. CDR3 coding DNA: TGTGCCAGCAGTCGTCCGGGACAGGGGGACAATGAGCAGTTCTTC. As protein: CASSRPGQGDNEQFF.

CDR3: CASRGQNNYGYTF. DNA of the CDR3: TGTGCCAGCAGGGGACAAAATAACTATGGCTACACCTTC. The V and J genes are TRBV6-5 and TRBJ1-2; a weak D match, TRBD1 (6 bases). The CDR3 has 13 amino acids. V lost 6 bases and J 1 base, leaving 9 bases between the germline ends. Germline V lookup: CDR1 MNHEY, CDR2 SVGAGI.

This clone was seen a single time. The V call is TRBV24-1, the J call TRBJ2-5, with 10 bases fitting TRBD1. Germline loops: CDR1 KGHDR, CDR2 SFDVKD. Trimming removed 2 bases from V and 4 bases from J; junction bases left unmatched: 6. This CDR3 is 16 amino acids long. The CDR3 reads CATSDYPTGGRETQYF. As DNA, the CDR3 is TGTGCCACCAGTGATTACCCGACAGGGGGCAGAGAGACCCAGTACTTC.

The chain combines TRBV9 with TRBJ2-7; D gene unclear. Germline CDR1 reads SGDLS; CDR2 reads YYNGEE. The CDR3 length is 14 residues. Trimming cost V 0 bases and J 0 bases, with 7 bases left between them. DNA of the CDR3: TGTGCCAGCAGCGTAGGCTACGCCTCCTACGAGCAGTACTTC. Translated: CASSVGYASYEQYF.

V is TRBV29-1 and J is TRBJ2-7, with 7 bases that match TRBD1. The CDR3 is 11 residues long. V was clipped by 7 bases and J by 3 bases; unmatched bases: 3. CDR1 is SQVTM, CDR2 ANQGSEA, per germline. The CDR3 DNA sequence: TGCAGCGGGTACAGGGGCTACGAGCAGTACTTC. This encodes CSGYRGYEQYF.

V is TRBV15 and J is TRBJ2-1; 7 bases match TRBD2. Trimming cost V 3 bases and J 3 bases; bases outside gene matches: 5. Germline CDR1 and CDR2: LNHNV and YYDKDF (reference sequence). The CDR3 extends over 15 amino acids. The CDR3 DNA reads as TGTGCCACCAGCAGGCCACAGCGGGACTACAATGAGCAGTTCTTC. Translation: CATSRPQRDYNEQFF.

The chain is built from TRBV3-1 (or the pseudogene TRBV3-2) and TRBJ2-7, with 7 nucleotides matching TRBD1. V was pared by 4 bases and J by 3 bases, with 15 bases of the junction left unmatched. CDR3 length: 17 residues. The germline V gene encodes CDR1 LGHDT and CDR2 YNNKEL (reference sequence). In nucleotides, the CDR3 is TGTGCCAGCAGCCCGTGGATGGATACAGGGGTGGTCTACGAGCAGTACTTC. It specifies CASSPWMDTGVVYEQYF.

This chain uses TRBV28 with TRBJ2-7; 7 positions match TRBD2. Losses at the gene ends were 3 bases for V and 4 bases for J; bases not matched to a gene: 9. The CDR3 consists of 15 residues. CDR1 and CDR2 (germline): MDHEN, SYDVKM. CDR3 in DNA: TGTGCCAGCAGTTTTGGCGGGAGTTTGGGGTACGAGCAGTACTTC. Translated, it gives CASSFGGSLGYEQYF.